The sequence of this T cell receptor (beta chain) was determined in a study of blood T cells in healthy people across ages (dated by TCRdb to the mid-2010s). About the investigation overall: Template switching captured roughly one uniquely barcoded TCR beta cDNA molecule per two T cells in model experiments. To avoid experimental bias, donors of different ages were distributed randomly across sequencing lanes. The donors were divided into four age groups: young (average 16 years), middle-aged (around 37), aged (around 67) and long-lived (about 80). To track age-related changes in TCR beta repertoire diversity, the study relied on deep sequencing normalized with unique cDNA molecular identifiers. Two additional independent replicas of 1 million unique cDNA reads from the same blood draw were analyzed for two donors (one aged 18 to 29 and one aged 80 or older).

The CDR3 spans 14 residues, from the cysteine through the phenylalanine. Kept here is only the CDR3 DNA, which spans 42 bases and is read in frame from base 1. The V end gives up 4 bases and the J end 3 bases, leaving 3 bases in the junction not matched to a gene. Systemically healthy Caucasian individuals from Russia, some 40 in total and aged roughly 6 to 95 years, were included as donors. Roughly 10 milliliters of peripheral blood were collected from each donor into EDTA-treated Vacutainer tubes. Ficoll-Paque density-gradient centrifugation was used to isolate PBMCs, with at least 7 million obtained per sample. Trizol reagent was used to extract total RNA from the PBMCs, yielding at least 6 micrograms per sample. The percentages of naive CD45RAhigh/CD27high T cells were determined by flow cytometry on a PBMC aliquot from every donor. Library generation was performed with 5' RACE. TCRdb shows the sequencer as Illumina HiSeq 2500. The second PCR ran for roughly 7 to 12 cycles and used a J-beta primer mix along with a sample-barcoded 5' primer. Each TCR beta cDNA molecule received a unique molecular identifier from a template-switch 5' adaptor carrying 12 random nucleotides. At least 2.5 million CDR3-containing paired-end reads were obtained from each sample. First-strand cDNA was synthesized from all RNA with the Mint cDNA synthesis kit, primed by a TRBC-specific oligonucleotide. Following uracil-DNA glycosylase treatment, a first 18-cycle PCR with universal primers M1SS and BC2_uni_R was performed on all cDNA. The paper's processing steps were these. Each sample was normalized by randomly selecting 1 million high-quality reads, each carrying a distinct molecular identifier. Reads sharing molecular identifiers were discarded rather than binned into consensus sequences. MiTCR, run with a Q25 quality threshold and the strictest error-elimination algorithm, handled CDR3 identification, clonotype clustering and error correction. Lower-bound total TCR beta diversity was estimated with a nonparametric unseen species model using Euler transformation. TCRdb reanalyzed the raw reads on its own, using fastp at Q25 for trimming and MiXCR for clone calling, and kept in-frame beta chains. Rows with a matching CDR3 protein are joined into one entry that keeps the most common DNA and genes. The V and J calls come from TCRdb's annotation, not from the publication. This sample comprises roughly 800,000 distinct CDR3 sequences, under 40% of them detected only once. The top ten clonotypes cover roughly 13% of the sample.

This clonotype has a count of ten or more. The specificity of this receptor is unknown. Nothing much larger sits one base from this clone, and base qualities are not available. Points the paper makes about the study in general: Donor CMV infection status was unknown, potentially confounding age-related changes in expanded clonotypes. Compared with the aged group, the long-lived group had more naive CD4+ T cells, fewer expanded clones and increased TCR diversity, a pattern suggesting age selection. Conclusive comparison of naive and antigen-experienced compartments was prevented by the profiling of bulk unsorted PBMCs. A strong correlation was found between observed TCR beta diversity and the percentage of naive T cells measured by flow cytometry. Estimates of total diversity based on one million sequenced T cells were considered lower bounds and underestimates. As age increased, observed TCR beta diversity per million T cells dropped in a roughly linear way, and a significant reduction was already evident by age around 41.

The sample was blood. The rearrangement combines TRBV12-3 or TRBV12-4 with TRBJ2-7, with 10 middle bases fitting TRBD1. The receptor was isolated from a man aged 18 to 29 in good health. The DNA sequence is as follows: TGTGCCAGCAGTTGGGGACAGGGGATCTACGAGCAGTACTTC. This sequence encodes CASSWGQGIYEQYF.